This T cell receptor beta chain was captured in a study of OX40 agonist ivuxolimab in advanced cancers. Study at large: Patients were treated with intravenous ivuxolimab, dosed at 0.01 to 10 mg/kg and infused every 2 weeks. Under the entry rules, prior anti-PD-1, anti-PD-L1 or anti-CTLA-4 therapy was allowed, and less than 50% had some. The study's findings and limits: At doses 0.1 to 3.0 mg/kg, CD4+ and CD8+ clones expanded.

The CDR3 covers 12 residues. CDR1 is MNHNY and CDR2 is SVGAGI in the germline V gene (reference sequence). V was pared by 6 bases and J by 7 bases, with 7 bases between. Produced via immunoSEQ multiplex PCR; TCRdb's table is partial and in-frame only. The repertoire holds 84,000 or so clones, with approximately 90% as singletons. For this clone: Its specificity is unknown.

This specimen was CD4+ or CD8+ T cells sorted from blood, taken in a trial of the OX40 agonist ivuxolimab. This receptor was identified in an adult with an advanced solid tumor such as melanoma, head and neck, liver or kidney cancer. J is TRBJ1-6 and V is TRBV6-6, with D perhaps TRBD1 (5 bases). DNA for the CDR3: TGTGCCAGCAGGCGGGGGAATTCACCCCTCCACTTT. Translating it yields CASRRGNSPLHF.